A single sample is the source of the 27 T cell receptor beta chains below, sequenced in a study of blood T cell repertoires in COVID-19 (dated by TCRdb to the early 2020s). The library came from the immunoSEQ multiplex PCR assay. TCRdb stores this immuneACCESS table with in-frame sequences only. Part of the clones is absent; in the studies checked, under half of the shortfall reflects unresolved V genes, and no reason is known for the rest. Within this sample are tens of thousands of clones, with roughly 87% of them counted one time only. In total, the top ten clones hold over 3.5% of the sample. Sequencing input: peripheral blood. The receptor source for this set is a man aged 50-59 years with active COVID-19.

The chain links TRBV2 to TRBJ1-2; D not resolved. Germline lookup yields CDR1 SNHLY and CDR2 FYNNEI. The CDR3 runs 13 residues. V lost 6 bases and J lost 4, with 12 bases in between. DNA of the CDR3: TGTGCCAGCAGAGCTGACGGACTCTATGGCTACACCTTC. It translates to CASRADGLYGYTF. The full variable domain, in which reference TRBV2 and TRBJ1-2 provide the parts outside the CDR3, is EPEVTQTPSHQVTQMGQEVILRCVPISNHLYFYWYRQILGQKVEFLVSFYNNEISEKSEIFDDQFSVERPDGSNFTLKIRSTKLEDSAMYFCASRADGLYGYTFGSGTRLTVV.

DNA for the CDR3: TGTGCCAGCAGCGGGGGACAGGGGGACTATGGCTACACCTTC. Amino acids: CASSGGQGDYGYTF. The chain has TRBV5-5 and TRBJ1-2, with 11 bases identical to TRBD1. This CDR3 is 14 amino acids long. CDR1 is SGHKS and CDR2 is YYEKEE in the germline V gene (reference sequence). J lost 3 bases, V lost 4 bases, and 2 bases had no gene match. Combining the CDR3 with reference TRBV5-5 and TRBJ1-2 gives the whole variable domain DAGVTQSPTHLIKTRGQQVTLRCSPISGHKSVSWYQQVLGQGPQFIFQYYEKEERGRGNFPDRFSARQFPNYSSELNVNALLLGDSALYLCASSGGQGDYGYTFGSGTRLTVV.

The chain recombines TRBV24-1 with TRBJ2-3; D remains unclear. Germline-derived CDR1 and CDR2 are KGHDR and SFDVKD. V gave up 2 bases and J gave up 2 bases, with 7 bases separating them. CDR3 length: 14 residues. The CDR3, as DNA: TGTGCCACCAGTGATTCATACTACACAGATACGCAGTATTTT. Its translation is CATSDSYYTDTQYF.

This chain joins TRBV15 and TRBJ1-2, with 8 bases that match TRBD1. Germline CDR1 and CDR2: LNHNV and YYDKDF (reference sequence). Trimming cost V 4 bases and J 4 bases; bases outside gene matches: 5. This CDR3 contains 14 residues. The CDR3 coding sequence is TGTGCCACCAGCACGAGGACAGGGAGCTATGGCTACACCTTC. It is translated as CATSTRTGSYGYTF.

The chain carries TRBV5-1 and TRBJ2-7, with 12 bases lining up with TRBD2. The V gene end was trimmed by 1 base and the J gene end by 7 bases; junction bases not matched to a gene: 6. This CDR3 has 15 residues. The germline gives CDR1 SGHRS, CDR2 YFSETQ. The CDR3 DNA reads TGCGCCAGCAGCTTGTCTAGCGGGGGGGCGAAAGAGCAGTACTTC. Its protein product is CASSLSSGGAKEQYF.

The V call is TRBV11-2, the J call TRBJ1-5; D ambiguous. The CDR3 length is 15 residues. Germline values: CDR1 SGHAT, CDR2 FQNNGV. V gave up 1 base and J gave up 0 bases, with 7 bases separating them. In nucleotides, the CDR3 is TGTGCCAGCAGCTTAGGTCCAGATAGCAATCAGCCCCAGCATTTT. Translated: CASSLGPDSNQPQHF.

The J gene is TRBJ1-2, the V gene TRBV7-2; TRBD1 aligns across 11 bases. Germline V CDR1 and CDR2: SGHTA, FQGNSA. This CDR3 region has 15 residues. V lost 5 bases to trimming and J lost 4 bases; unmatched junction nucleotides: 6. CDR3 protein: CASSQDRGHSYGYTF. The CDR3 coding sequence is TGTGCCAGCAGCCAGGACAGGGGGCATAGCTATGGCTACACCTTC. The full variable domain, its missing parts supplied by reference TRBV7-2 and TRBJ1-2, is GAGVSQSPSNKVTEKGKDVELRCDPISGHTALYWYRQSLGQGLEFLIYFQGNSAPDKSGLPSDRFSAERTGGSVSTLTIQRTQQEDSAVYLCASSQDRGHSYGYTFGSGTRLTVV.

This chain uses TRBV29-1 with TRBJ2-7; the D gene is possibly TRBD1 (7 bases). Trimming removed 3 bases from V and 1 base from J, with 16 bases in between. The CDR3 is made up of 15 amino acids. CDR1 is SQVTM and CDR2 is ANQGSEA in the germline V gene. In nucleotides, the CDR3 is TGCAGCGTTGATGTAGTGGAGGGGGCTTCCTACGAGCAGTACTTC. Residues: CSVDVVEGASYEQYF.

The rearrangement joins TRBV9 to TRBJ2-7; 8 bases map to TRBD1. Germline values: CDR1 SGDLS, CDR2 YYNGEE. This CDR3 has 14 amino acids. V trimming: 0 bases; J trimming: 4 bases; junction bases outside the gene matches: 3. As DNA, the CDR3 is TGTGCCAGCAGCGTAGGGACAGGGAATTACGAGCAGTACTTC. This encodes CASSVGTGNYEQYF.

J is TRBJ1-4 and V is TRBV27; D remains unclear. This CDR3 spans 15 amino acids. Germline V CDR1 and CDR2: MNHEY, SMNVEV (reference sequence). Trimming took 4 bases from V and 2 from J, leaving 11 bases between them. This chain's CDR3 is CASSYGVGTNEKLFF. The CDR3 DNA sequence: TGTGCCAGCAGTTACGGGGTTGGGACTAATGAAAAACTGTTTTTT. The complete variable domain, with remaining parts taken from reference TRBV27 and TRBJ1-4, reads EAQVTQNPRYLITVTGKKLTVTCSQNMNHEYMSWYRQDPGLGLRQIYYSMNVEVTDKGDVPEGYKVSRKEKRNFPLILESPSPNQTSLYFCASSYGVGTNEKLFFGSGTQLSVL.

The rearrangement uses TRBV11-2 and TRBJ2-5; perhaps TRBD1 as D (5 bases). The germline V and J ends were trimmed by 6 bases and 3 bases, with 11 bases remaining between them. This CDR3 is built from 13 residues. The germline gives CDR1 SGHAT, CDR2 FQNNGV. The CDR3 loop is CASSPGYEETQYF. CDR3 coding DNA: TGTGCCAGCAGTCCAGGGTATGAAGAGACCCAGTACTTC.

CDR3 nucleotides: TGTGCCAGCAGCGAACTTCAGGGGGCAGGGGATCAGCCCCAGCATTTT. Translating gives CASSELQGAGDQPQHF. J is TRBJ1-5 and V is TRBV6-2 or TRBV6-3; TRBD1 aligns across 8 bases. The CDR3 extends over 16 amino acids. J lost 5 bases, V lost 6 bases, and 12 bases had no gene match. CDR1 is MNHEY and CDR2 is SVGEGT in the germline V gene.

The DNA of the CDR3 is TGTGCCTGGGATTCCAGGGGGCAGGGTGAAGCTTTCTTT. This codes for CAWDSRGQGEAFF. V usage is TRBV30 and J usage is TRBJ1-1; 8 bases agree with TRBD1. The germline V gene encodes CDR1 GTSNPN and CDR2 SVGIG (reference sequence). CDR3 length: 13 residues. The J segment lost 7 bases and the V segment lost 5 bases, leaving 9 bases of the junction unmatched.

The chain uses TRBV5-1 and TRBJ2-3, with a tentative D call TRBD2 (6 bases). The germline gives CDR1 SGHRS, CDR2 YFSETQ. CDR3 length: 15 amino acids. The V end lost 2 bases, the J end lost 0 bases, and 10 bases lay between the germline ends. This chain's CDR3 is CASSFAGRSTDTQYF. Written as DNA, the CDR3 is TGCGCCAGCAGCTTCGCGGGACGAAGCACAGATACGCAGTATTTT.

The V call is TRBV10-3, the J call TRBJ2-3; D is undetermined. Between the trimmed V and J ends, which lost 0 bases and 4 bases, there was a span of 8 bases. The CDR3 sequence is 14 residues long. Germline V CDR1 and CDR2: ENHRY, SYGVKD. The CDR3 DNA reads TGTGCCATCAGTGAGTCAGTACTGTCAGATACGCAGTATTTT. Amino acid sequence: CAISESVLSDTQYF.

The chain has TRBV30 and TRBJ2-3, with 10 positions matching TRBD2. The CDR3 has 16 amino acids. V lost 5 bases to trimming and J lost 3 bases; unmatched junction nucleotides: 11. Germline assignment: CDR1 GTSNPN and CDR2 SVGIG (reference sequence). The DNA for the CDR3 is TGTGCCTGGGGGGCGGGACTAGCGTTCGTTACAGATACGCAGTATTTT. Amino acids: CAWGAGLAFVTDTQYF.

The chain employs TRBV3-1 (or the pseudogene TRBV3-2) and TRBJ2-7, with D possibly being TRBD1 (6 bases). With 3 bases removed from V and 5 bases from J, the gap between germline ends came to 17 bases. Germline-derived CDR1 and CDR2 are LGHDT and YNNKEL (reference sequence). The CDR3 contains 15 residues. The CDR3 DNA follows: TGTGCCAGCAGCCATGAGATGACAGGCCGGAACGAGCAGTACTTC. Translating gives CASSHEMTGRNEQYF.

The chain links TRBV6-2 or TRBV6-3 to TRBJ2-7; 8 bases agree with TRBD2. The CDR3 contains 15 residues. CDR1 is MNHEY and CDR2 is SVGEGT in the germline V gene. V was pared by 7 bases and J by 3 bases, with 11 bases of the junction left unmatched. In DNA, the CDR3 is TGTGCCAGCACCCCTGGGATAGCGGGGCTCTACGAGCAGTACTTC. The encoded protein is CASTPGIAGLYEQYF.

The CDR3: CASSYGPEQYF. Written as DNA, the CDR3 is TGTGCCAGCAGTTATGGCCCCGAGCAGTACTTC. The rearrangement joins TRBV6-5 to TRBJ2-7, with D uncertain. Between the trimmed V and J ends, which lost 3 bases and 6 bases, there was a span of 6 bases. Germline loops: CDR1 MNHEY, CDR2 SVGAGI. The CDR3 loop spans 11 amino acids.

The chain joins TRBV7-9 to TRBJ1-1; 7 bases agree with TRBD1. Germline loops: CDR1 SEHNR, CDR2 FQNEAQ (reference sequence). This CDR3 comprises 15 residues. Trimming removed 5 bases from V and 1 base from J; junction bases left unmatched: 7. CDR3 region: CASSGRDSPNTEAFF. In DNA form, the CDR3 reads TGTGCCAGCAGCGGCCGGGACAGCCCGAACACTGAAGCTTTCTTT.

The rearrangement uses TRBV20-1 and TRBJ2-5; D is unresolved. The CDR3 runs to 11 residues. Germline CDR1 and CDR2: DFQATT and SNEGSKA (reference sequence). V dropped 1 base and J dropped 4 bases, with 4 bases sitting between them. CDR3 nucleotide sequence: TGCAGTGCTAGAGTCGGAGAGACCCAGTACTTC. Translation: CSARVGETQYF.

The chain has TRBV6-6 and TRBJ1-2, with TRBD1 identical over 8 bases. With V trimmed by 6 bases and J by 5 bases, 5 bases remained unmatched. Looked up from germline, CDR1 is MNHNY and CDR2 is SVGAGI (reference sequence). The CDR3 totals 13 residues. CDR3 amino acids: CASSPDRGYGYTF. Here the CDR3 DNA reads TGTGCCAGCAGCCCTGACAGGGGTTATGGCTACACCTTC.

This clone appeared once. The rearrangement uses TRBV12-5 and TRBJ1-4; TRBD1 might be the D (5 bases). CDR3 length: 14 residues. V lost 1 base to trimming and J lost 8 bases, with 11 bases between them. Germline values: CDR1 LGHNT, CDR2 FRNRAP. CDR3 protein: CASGLAQGGEKLFF. The DNA for the CDR3 is TGTGCTAGTGGTTTGGCCCAGGGTGGAGAAAAACTGTTTTTT.

The genes are TRBV13 and TRBJ2-1; the D gene is possibly TRBD2 (7 bases). CDR3 size: 16 residues. V gave up 4 bases and J gave up 6 bases, with 19 bases separating them. The V gene's germline CDR1 is PRHDT and CDR2 FYEKMQ (reference sequence). CDR3 nucleotides: TGTGCCAGCAGCTCCTCCCCGGGGGGCGTTGGCAATGAGCAGTTCTTC. Translated, it gives CASSSSPGGVGNEQFF. Drawing the rest from reference TRBV13 and TRBJ2-1, the complete variable domain is AAGVIQSPRHLIKEKRETATLKCYPIPRHDTVYWYQQGPGQDPQFLISFYEKMQSDKGSIPDRFSAQQFSDYHSELNMSSLELGDSALYFCASSSSPGGVGNEQFFGPGTRLTVL.

The chain employs TRBV3-1 (or the pseudogene TRBV3-2) and TRBJ2-6, with 7 nucleotides matching TRBD1. In germline, CDR1 is LGHDT, CDR2 YNNKEL (reference sequence). V shed 0 bases and J 0 bases; nucleotides not matched to a gene: 5. This CDR3 spans 18 amino acids. The CDR3 is CASSQDRTGVSGANVLTF. For the CDR3, the DNA is TGTGCCAGCAGCCAAGATCGAACAGGGGTCTCTGGGGCCAACGTCCTGACTTTC.

J is TRBJ1-1 and V is TRBV11-3; a possible D gene is TRBD1 (6 bases). The germline CDR1 and CDR2 sequences are SGHNT and YENEEA. The length of the CDR3 is 18 residues. Trimming pared 3 bases from V and 1 base from J, leaving 21 bases between. CDR3 in DNA: TGTGCCAGCAGCTTGGGGGCCGGTGGGACACCTTCGAACACTGAAGCTTTCTTT. Encoded protein: CASSLGAGGTPSNTEAFF.

The chain uses TRBV5-4 and TRBJ1-1, with TRBD1 matching 9 bases. J gave up 3 bases and V 2 bases, and 2 bases lay outside the gene matches. The CDR3 has 14 residues. CDR1 is SGHNT and CDR2 is YYREEE in the germline V gene (reference sequence). The CDR3 bases are TGTGCCAGCAGCTTCGACAGGGGGTACACTGAAGCTTTCTTT. Translation gives CASSFDRGYTEAFF.